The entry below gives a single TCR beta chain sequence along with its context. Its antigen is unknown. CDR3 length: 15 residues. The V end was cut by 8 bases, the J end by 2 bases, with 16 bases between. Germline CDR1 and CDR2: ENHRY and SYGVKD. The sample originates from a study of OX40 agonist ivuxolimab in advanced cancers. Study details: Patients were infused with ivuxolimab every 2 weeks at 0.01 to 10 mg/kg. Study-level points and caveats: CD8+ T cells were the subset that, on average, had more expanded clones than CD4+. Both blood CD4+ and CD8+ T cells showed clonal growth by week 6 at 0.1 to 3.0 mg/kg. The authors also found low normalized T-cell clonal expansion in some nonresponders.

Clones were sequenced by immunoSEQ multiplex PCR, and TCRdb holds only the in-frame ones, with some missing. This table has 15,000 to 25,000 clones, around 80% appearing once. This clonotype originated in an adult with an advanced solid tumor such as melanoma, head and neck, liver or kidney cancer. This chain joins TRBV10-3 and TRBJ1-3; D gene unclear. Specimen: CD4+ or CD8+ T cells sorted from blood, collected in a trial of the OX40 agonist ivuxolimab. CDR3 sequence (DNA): TGTGCCATCTCCCCAGGATTCAGCCCTGGAAACACCATATATTTT. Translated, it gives CAISPGFSPGNTIYF.